Sequencing of this T cell receptor (beta chain) was carried out in a study of shared clonotypes between healthy human individuals. Study observations and caveats: Sampling included only blood; tissue repertoires likely differ.

Germline values: CDR1 MNHEY, CDR2 SMNVEV (reference sequence). Trimming removed 6 bases from V and 7 bases from J, with 15 bases in between. The CDR3 length is 13 residues. Repertoires were generated with immunoSEQ multiplex PCR, while TCRdb's copy carries only in-frame clones and drops some. The repertoire holds around 2,000,000 clones, around 96% seen once, with 0.9% to 1.4% in the top ten. In the naive CD8 group, cells lacked CD45RO and were positively selected for CCR7, so terminally differentiated effector memory CD45RA+ cells were left out. As regards this clone: The target antigen is unknown.

The TCR originated in a man aged 18 to 29 in good health. The V and J genes are TRBV27 and TRBJ1-1; D gene uncertain. Sequencing input: naive CD8+ T cells sorted from blood. The CDR3: CASSLTRKGEAFF. CDR3 DNA: TGTGCCAGCAGCTTGACAAGGAAGGGTGAAGCTTTCTTT.